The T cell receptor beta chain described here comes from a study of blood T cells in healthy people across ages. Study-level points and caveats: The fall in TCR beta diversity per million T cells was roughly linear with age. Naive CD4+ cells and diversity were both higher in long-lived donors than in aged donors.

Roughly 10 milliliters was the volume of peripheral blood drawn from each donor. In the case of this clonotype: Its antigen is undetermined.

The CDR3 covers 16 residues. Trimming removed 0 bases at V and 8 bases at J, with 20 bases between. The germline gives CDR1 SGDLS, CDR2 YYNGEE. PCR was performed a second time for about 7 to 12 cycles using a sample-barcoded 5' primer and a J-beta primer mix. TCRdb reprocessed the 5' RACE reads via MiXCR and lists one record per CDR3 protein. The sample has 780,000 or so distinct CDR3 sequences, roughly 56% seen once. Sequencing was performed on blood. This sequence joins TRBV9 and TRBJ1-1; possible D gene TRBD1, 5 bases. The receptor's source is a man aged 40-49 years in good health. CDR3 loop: CASSVELGGVLTEAFF. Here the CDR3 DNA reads TGTGCCAGCAGCGTAGAGCTGGGGGGGGTCCTAACGGAAGCTTTCTTT.